The next 20 T cell receptor beta chains were all read from a single sample in a study of vaccination and CD4 T cells after COVID-19. What these receptors recognize is not known. Sequencing of cultured CD4+ T cell DNA used the Oncomine TCR Beta short-read assay. A single record per CDR3 protein comes from TCRdb applying MiXCR to the PCR reads. The table shows approximately 19,000 distinct CDR3 sequences, with 58% occurring only once. The sample's treatment: roughly nine-day PBMC culture with coronavirus spike peptide pools or control peptides (ViraFEST assay). The source was CD4+ T cells from blood, cultured in vitro, collected after SARS-CoV-2 vaccination. Every receptor here comes from a human donor who had recovered from COVID-19.

The chain recombines TRBV20-1 with TRBJ1-3; the match to TRBD1 covers 7 bases. The CDR3 contains 18 residues. Germline CDR1 is DFQATT and CDR2 is SNEGSKA (reference sequence). Trimming took 3 bases from V and 0 from J; bases not matched to a gene: 14. The CDR3 coding sequence is TGCAGTGCTAGTTTACGGACAGGAGGATTGCCCTCTGGAAACACCATATATTTT. The encoded protein is CSASLRTGGLPSGNTIYF.

This chain joins TRBV7-3 and TRBJ1-2, with 7 nucleotides matching TRBD1. Germline CDR1 SGHTA, CDR2 FQGTGA. Trimming cost V 5 bases and J 8 bases; bases outside gene matches: 11. This CDR3 region has 14 residues. The DNA of the CDR3 is TGTGCCAGCAGCCTAGGTGCAGGGGGGAGAGGCTACACCTTC. Translation: CASSLGAGGRGYTF.

This sequence joins TRBV19 and TRBJ1-5; 7 bases are shared with TRBD1. Germline CDR1 reads LNHDA; CDR2 reads SQIVND (reference sequence). V shed 3 bases, J shed 3 bases, and the junction held 5 bases outside the gene matches. The CDR3 loop spans 15 amino acids. The CDR3 DNA reads as TGTGCCAGTAGTATTGCCGGGACAGACAATCAGCCCCAGCATTTT. This encodes CASSIAGTDNQPQHF.

This clonotype was recorded a few times. The chain couples TRBV7-2 to TRBJ1-2, with D possibly TRBD1 on 5 matching bases. CDR1 is SGHTA and CDR2 is FQGNSA in the germline V gene. V was pared by 3 bases and J by 8 bases, with 13 bases between. The CDR3 has 13 residues. The CDR3 region is CASSFRDRRGYTF. The DNA for the CDR3 is TGTGCCAGCAGCTTCCGGGACCGGCGGGGCTACACCTTC.

The rearrangement joins TRBV12-3 or TRBV12-4 to TRBJ2-7, with D possibly TRBD1 on 5 matching bases. CDR3 size: 16 residues. V lost 6 bases, J lost 1 base, and 19 bases lay in between. CDR3 amino acids: CASSPPTVLGSYEQYF. Written as DNA, the CDR3 is TGTGCCAGCAGCCCCCCGACAGTCCTTGGGTCCTACGAGCAGTACTTC.

The V call is TRBV27, the J call TRBJ1-5; 7 bases agree with TRBD1. The length of the CDR3 is 15 residues. Trimming cost V 9 bases and J 5 bases; bases outside gene matches: 13. Germline V lookup: CDR1 MNHEY, CDR2 SMNVEV (reference sequence). As DNA, the CDR3 is TGTGCCAGTAGTGACAAGGGGGCGGGGGATCAGCCCCAGCATTTT. Protein sequence: CASSDKGAGDQPQHF.

This chain uses TRBV20-1 with TRBJ2-1; 12 bases match TRBD2. Germline-derived CDR1 and CDR2 are DFQATT and SNEGSKA (reference sequence). Unmatched junction bases numbered 3, after V lost 2 bases and J lost 7 bases. The CDR3 is 14 amino acids. The CDR3 here is CSARRLAGGNEQFF. The CDR3 DNA follows: TGCAGTGCTAGACGGCTAGCGGGAGGGAATGAGCAGTTCTTC.

This clonotype was counted only a few times. The CDR3 DNA sequence: TGCAGTGCTACAGGGGGGCGCTCACCCCTCCACTTT. It yields the protein CSATGGRSPLHF. The genes are TRBV20-1 and TRBJ1-6; 7 bases fit TRBD1. The CDR3 loop spans 12 amino acids. Germline-derived CDR1 and CDR2 are DFQATT and SNEGSKA (reference sequence). V shed 4 bases and J 10 bases; nucleotides not matched to a gene: 4.

The chain is built from TRBV7-2 and TRBJ1-3; perhaps TRBD1 as D (5 bases). V lost 2 bases to trimming and J lost 4 bases, with 9 bases between them. The CDR3 length is 14 residues. Germline CDR1 is SGHTA and CDR2 is FQGNSA. CDR3 sequence: CASSLMGTGNTIYF. CDR3 in DNA: TGTGCCAGCAGCTTAATGGGGACGGGAAACACCATATATTTT.

The chain employs TRBV6-1 and TRBJ2-3; 14 bases are a match to TRBD2. Germline assignment: CDR1 MNHNS and CDR2 SASEGT. V was pared by 11 bases and J by 5 bases, with 3 bases of the junction left unmatched. This CDR3 contains 13 residues. DNA of the CDR3: TGTGCCGGGACTAGCGGGGGAGTAGATACGCAGTATTTT. Translated, it gives CAGTSGGVDTQYF.

The V gene is TRBV28, the J gene TRBJ2-5; tentatively, D is TRBD1 (5 bases). In germline, CDR1 is MDHEN, CDR2 SYDVKM. This CDR3 has 13 amino acids. V was cut by 6 bases and J by 4 bases, with 12 bases left in between. DNA for the CDR3: TGTGCCAGCAGACCTAGGGGTGGAGAGACCCAGTACTTC. It yields the protein CASRPRGGETQYF.

This rearrangement joins TRBV19 to TRBJ2-1; TRBD2 might be the D (6 bases). Trimming took off 6 bases at V and 9 bases at J, with 18 bases between the two ends. This CDR3 spans 14 amino acids. Germline CDR1 reads LNHDA; CDR2 reads SQIVND (reference sequence). The CDR3 region has the DNA TGTGCCAGTAGGGTGACTAGTTCAGGTGGTGAGCAGTTCTTC. As protein: CASRVTSSGGEQFF.

The chain carries TRBV25-1 and TRBJ1-1; 9 bases line up with TRBD1. V dropped 4 bases and J dropped 1; count of bases not matched to a gene: 1. Germline V gives CDR1 MGHDK, CDR2 SYGVNS. The CDR3 loop spans 14 amino acids. The CDR3 bases are TGTGCCAGCAGTGGACAGGGGGGGAACACTGAAGCTTTCTTT. Translating gives CASSGQGGNTEAFF. The full variable domain, rest sourced from reference TRBV25-1 and TRBJ1-1, is EADIYQTPRYLVIGTGKKITLECSQTMGHDKMYWYQQDPGMELHLIHYSYGVNSTEKGDLSSESTVSRIRTEHFPLTLESARPSHTSQYLCASSGQGGNTEAFFGQGTRLTVV.

The V call is TRBV5-4, the J call TRBJ2-1; TRBD1 might be the D (6 bases). CDR1 is SGHNT, CDR2 YYREEE, per germline (reference sequence). The CDR3 has 14 amino acids. Trimming shortened V by 4 bases and J by 7 bases, and 15 bases separated the two germline ends. CDR3 coding DNA: TGTGCCAGCAGCAAAGTCGAACAGGGAAATGAGCAGTTCTTC. Translated: CASSKVEQGNEQFF.

This clonotype was detected only a few times. V is TRBV7-2 and J is TRBJ2-3, with TRBD2 matching over 7 bases. This CDR3 comprises 16 residues. Germline V lookup: CDR1 SGHTA, CDR2 FQGNSA. V lost 2 bases, J lost 2 bases, and 7 bases stayed unmatched. CDR3: CASSLQPGLNTDTQYF. The CDR3 coding sequence is TGTGCCAGCAGCTTACAACCGGGACTAAACACAGATACGCAGTATTTT.

The chain has TRBV21-1 and TRBJ1-5; no check of the table's D call, TRBD1, against the DNA was made. TRBV21-1 is designated a pseudogene. The CDR3 sequence is 14 residues long. CDR3 sequence reads: CASNTQGAGQPQHF. The CDR3 nucleotides read TGTGCCAGCAATACACAGGGGGCGGGTCAGCCCCAGCATTTT.

This clonotype was observed a single time. This chain joins TRBV10-3 and TRBJ1-2; no clear D. V lost 2 bases and J 4 bases, leaving 5 bases between the germline ends. In germline, CDR1 is ENHRY, CDR2 SYGVKD. CDR3 size: 12 residues. The CDR3 DNA sequence: TGTGCCATCAGTGAGGGTCGCTATGGCTACACCTTC. Protein sequence: CAISEGRYGYTF.

V gene TRBV7-9 combines with J gene TRBJ1-6; D gene unclear. The germline V gene has CDR1 SEHNR and CDR2 FQNEAQ (reference sequence). V lost 7 bases and J 8 bases, leaving 12 bases between the germline ends. The CDR3 loop spans 13 amino acids. CDR3 in DNA: TGTGCCAGCAACCAGGTCTTCGATTCACCCCTCCACTTT. Protein sequence: CASNQVFDSPLHF.

The chain combines TRBV30 with TRBJ1-5; 7 positions agree with TRBD1. Germline loops: CDR1 GTSNPN, CDR2 SVGIG (reference sequence). V dropped 2 bases and J dropped 7; count of bases not matched to a gene: 5. The CDR3 extends over 13 amino acids. CDR3 sequence (DNA): TGTGCCTGGAGTCCAGGGGGTAGACAGCCCCAGCATTTT. It yields the protein CAWSPGGRQPQHF.

The CDR3: CASNRPGRSRETQYF. CDR3 coding DNA: TGTGCCAGCAATAGACCTGGGAGGTCGCGTGAGACCCAGTACTTC. The V gene is TRBV2, the J gene TRBJ2-5, with a possible D match to TRBD2 (6 bases). CDR1 SNHLY and CDR2 FYNNEI come from the germline V gene. V lost 7 bases, J lost 5 bases, and 20 bases lay in between. CDR3 length equals 15 residues.